The present entry profiles one T cell receptor (beta chain) with its context. This record comes from a study of blood T cell repertoires in COVID-19. Study overall: Donors in the United States, Italy and Spain gave samples during acute or convalescent COVID-19. PBMCs, B-cell-depleted T cells, or T cells provided the cDNA or gDNA that made up the material.

V gave up 3 bases and J gave up 10 bases, with 19 bases separating them. CDR1 is MDHEN and CDR2 is SYDVKM in the germline V gene. The CDR3 covers 15 residues. In the source study's methods: Estimation of nucleated cell counts relied on the amplification of reference gene primers. Only in-frame clones appear in the TCRdb table, and some are missing; sequencing was by immunoSEQ multiplex PCR. From that table come the V and J calls and clone size; the DNA was used to work out D and trimming. The sample contains about 200,000 clones, about 88% of which appear only once. The sequenced material came from peripheral blood. V is TRBV28 and J is TRBJ2-1; TRBD2 might be the D (5 bases). The TCR originated in a woman older than 75 with acute or convalescent COVID-19. CDR3 DNA: TGTGCCAGCAGTTTGAGGCTAGCCGGTACGGGGGAGCAGTTCTTC. It specifies CASSLRLAGTGEQFF. The full variable domain, with the rest looked up from reference TRBV28 and TRBJ2-1, is DVKVTQSSRYLVKRTGEKVFLECVQDMDHENMFWYRQDPGLGLRLIYFSYDVKMKEKGDIPEGYSVSREKKERFSLILESASTNQTSMYLCASSLRLAGTGEQFFGPGTRLTVL.